This TCR beta chain was recovered during a study of breast tumors, draining lymph nodes, adjacent tissues. Findings and limits, study-wide: Tumors had less TCR diversity than lymph nodes, more than nontumor tissue. Luminal-like breast cancer showed significantly greater tumor-nontumor repertoire similarity than basal-like breast cancer did.

This clonotype was observed a single time. Its antigen is unidentified. Just one base apart from a much larger clone, this may be a read error. This CDR3 is 13 amino acids long. TCRdb processed the multiplex PCR reads anew with MiXCR; each CDR3 protein has one entry. The sample contains 290,000 or so distinct CDR3 sequences, 30% of which appear only once. The lymph nodes were axillary draining lymph nodes from breast cancer patients. Sample: axillary lymph node tissue. The rearrangement links TRBV12-3 or TRBV12-4 to TRBJ1-4; D unresolved. The DNA end is more similar to TRBJ2-2, so the J call may be wrong. This clonotype was sampled from a female donor with breast cancer. Some clones in this sample may be carry-over from other donors' samples. The CDR3: CASSLRWSGELFF. The CDR3 nucleotides are TGTGCCAGCAGTCTTCGGTGGAGCGGGGAGCTGTTTTTT.